This entry lists 22 T cell receptor beta chains sequenced from one sample in a study of blood T cell repertoires in COVID-19. TCRdb keeps only in-frame clones here, not all; method: immunoSEQ multiplex PCR. This table has roughly 160,000 clones, 80% to 90% appearing once. Sequencing was performed on peripheral blood. These receptors were obtained from a woman in her 70s with COVID-19, enrolled during active disease.

The CDR3 DNA reads TGTGCCTGGAGTGGGAGGGGCGCGGGGCGCAGAGCTTTCTTT. Its protein is CAWSGRGAGRRAFF. V gene TRBV30 combines with J gene TRBJ1-1; D perhaps matches TRBD1 (5 bases). This CDR3 is built from 14 residues. Trimming left V 1 base short and J 10 bases short, with 19 bases between. In germline, CDR1 is GTSNPN, CDR2 SVGIG (reference sequence).

V gene TRBV5-6 combines with J gene TRBJ2-3, with 7 positions matching TRBD1. From germline, CDR1 is SGHDT and CDR2 YYEEEE. This CDR3 contains 13 residues. The junction had 3 bases not matched to a gene; V was cut back by 7 bases and J by 1 base. Here the CDR3 DNA reads TGTGCCAGCGCCGGGACAGGCACAGATACGCAGTATTTT. The encoded protein is CASAGTGTDTQYF. The whole variable domain, remainder taken from reference TRBV5-6 and TRBJ2-3, is DAGVTQSPTHLIKTRGQQVTLRCSPKSGHDTVSWYQQALGQGPQFIFQYYEEEERQRGNFPDRFSGHQFPNYSSELNVNALLLGDSALYLCASAGTGTDTQYFGPGTRLTVL.

The chain joins TRBV30 to TRBJ1-3; D uncertain. With 0 bases removed from V and 0 bases from J, the gap between germline ends came to 9 bases. The CDR3 consists of 15 residues. Germline CDR1 reads GTSNPN; CDR2 reads SVGIG (reference sequence). The CDR3 nucleotides read TGTGCCTGGAGTGTGAGCCTCCTCTCTGGAAACACCATATATTTT. Translated, it gives CAWSVSLLSGNTIYF. Filled out from reference TRBV30 and TRBJ1-3, the complete variable domain reads SQTIHQWPATLVQPVGSPLSLECTVEGTSNPNLYWYRQAAGRGLQLLFYSVGIGQISSEVPQNLSASRPQDRQFILSSKKLLLSDSGFYLCAWSVSLLSGNTIYFGEGSWLTVV.

The V call is TRBV5-1, the J call TRBJ2-7, with 9 nucleotides matching TRBD2. V lost 4 bases and J lost 3; bases outside the gene matches: 8. The CDR3 totals 15 residues. CDR1 SGHRS and CDR2 YFSETQ come from the germline V gene. The CDR3 here is CASSPLAGSHYEQYF. CDR3 in DNA: TGCGCCAGCAGCCCGCTAGCGGGGTCCCACTACGAGCAGTACTTC.

The V gene is TRBV14, the J gene TRBJ1-1; no clear D gene. The V end lost 4 bases, the J end lost 1 base, and 7 bases lay between the germline ends. This CDR3 is built from 13 residues. Germline CDR1 SGHDN, CDR2 FVKESK. In DNA form, the CDR3 reads TGTGCCAGCAGCCTCCAGTGGAACACTGAAGCTTTCTTT. Encoded protein: CASSLQWNTEAFF.

The rearrangement uses TRBV2 and TRBJ2-1; 11 bases align to TRBD2. The CDR3 extends over 15 amino acids. Germline CDR1 reads SNHLY; CDR2 reads FYNNEI. Trimming removed 10 bases from V and 2 bases from J; junction bases left unmatched: 7. CDR3 region: CATAPGLAAYNEQFF. DNA for the CDR3: TGTGCCACCGCACCGGGACTAGCGGCCTACAATGAGCAGTTCTTC.

This clone was detected once. This chain links TRBV30 with TRBJ2-1; D gene unclear. Trimming took 0 bases from V and 6 from J, leaving 9 bases between them. The CDR3 contains 13 residues. Germline V lookup: CDR1 GTSNPN, CDR2 SVGIG (reference sequence). The DNA of the CDR3 is TGTGCCTGGAGTGTCGGTGCTGTCAATGAGCAGTTCTTC. This sequence encodes CAWSVGAVNEQFF.

This chain connects TRBV6-2 or TRBV6-3 to TRBJ1-5; 8 bases agree with TRBD1. The germline V gene has CDR1 MNHEY and CDR2 SVGEGT. The ends lost 4 bases at V and 0 bases at J; junction bases unmatched: 5. The CDR3 consists of 16 residues. The CDR3: CASSSGQGDSNQPQHF. CDR3 in DNA: TGTGCCAGCAGTTCCGGACAGGGAGATAGCAATCAGCCCCAGCATTTT.

This sequence joins TRBV20-1 and TRBJ2-3; 9 nucleotides match TRBD2. CDR1 is DFQATT, CDR2 SNEGSKA, per germline (reference sequence). V shed 3 bases, J shed 2 bases, and the junction held 3 bases outside the gene matches. CDR3 length: 14 residues. CDR3 sequence (DNA): TGCAGTGCTAGTGCGGGGGGGCCCACAGATACGCAGTATTTT. Residues: CSASAGGPTDTQYF.

The chain recombines TRBV18 with TRBJ2-1, with TRBD2 matching over 14 bases. The CDR3 covers 13 residues. Germline V CDR1 and CDR2: KGHSH, LQKENI. Germline trimming cut 3 bases from V and 12 bases from J; bases unmatched to any gene: 1. CDR3 loop: CASSPTSGGAQFF. The CDR3 nucleotides read TGTGCCAGCTCACCGACTAGCGGGGGGGCGCAGTTCTTC.

The chain uses TRBV4-1 and TRBJ1-1; D is ambiguous. This CDR3 contains 13 residues. The V gene's germline CDR1 is MGHRA and CDR2 YSYEKL. The ends were cut back, 2 bases at V and 0 bases at J, with 4 bases in the middle. Written as DNA, the CDR3 is TGCGCCAGCAGCCAAATCATGAACACTGAAGCTTTCTTT. It specifies CASSQIMNTEAFF.

This clone came up once. The chain carries TRBV3-1 (or the pseudogene TRBV3-2) and TRBJ1-1, with a weak D call TRBD1 (5 bases). Trimming shortened V by 4 bases and J by 11 bases, and 14 bases separated the two germline ends. CDR1 is LGHDT and CDR2 is YNNKEL in the germline V gene (reference sequence). The CDR3 has 12 residues. CDR3 residues: CASSREGLGAFF. The CDR3 coding sequence is TGTGCCAGCAGCCGGGAGGGACTTGGGGCTTTCTTT.

This clone was seen a single time. The gene calls are TRBV5-4 and TRBJ1-2; 10 bases map to TRBD1. CDR3 length: 17 residues. The junction had 13 bases not matched to a gene; V was cut back by 4 bases and J by 4 bases. From germline, CDR1 is SGHNT and CDR2 YYREEE (reference sequence). CDR3: CASSPDRGRILFYGYTF. CDR3 bases: TGTGCCAGCAGCCCCGACAGGGGGCGAATATTATTCTATGGCTACACCTTC.

The chain recombines TRBV5-6 with TRBJ1-6; 7 positions agree with TRBD1. J was trimmed by 5 bases and V by 1 base; bases with no gene match: 3. CDR1 and CDR2 (germline): SGHDT, YYEEEE. The CDR3 has 15 amino acids. Here the CDR3 reads CASSLLRGNNSPLHF. The CDR3 DNA is TGTGCCAGCAGCTTGCTCAGGGGGAATAATTCACCCCTCCACTTT.

V and J are TRBV19 and TRBJ1-2; TRBD1 matches at 8 bases. Per germline, CDR1 LNHDA and CDR2 SQIVND (reference sequence). Trimming took 0 bases from V and 4 from J; bases not matched to a gene: 10. This CDR3 region has 17 residues. The CDR3 spells CASSIDLDRASGYGYTF. In DNA, the CDR3 is TGTGCCAGTAGTATAGATCTGGACAGGGCCTCTGGCTATGGCTACACCTTC.

The rearrangement links TRBV4-2 to TRBJ1-6, with D tentatively TRBD1 (6 bases). CDR1 is LGHNA, CDR2 YNFKEQ, per germline. The V end lost 1 base, the J end lost 10 bases, and 11 bases lay between the germline ends. This CDR3 has 14 amino acids. The CDR3 here is CASSQGGGRSPLHF. In DNA, the CDR3 is TGTGCCAGCAGCCAAGGAGGGGGTCGCTCACCCCTCCACTTT.

The chain is built from TRBV19 and TRBJ1-5, with D unresolved. The germline CDR1 and CDR2 sequences are LNHDA and SQIVND (reference sequence). This CDR3 comprises 15 residues. V was shortened by 7 bases and J by 5 bases, with 18 bases between the two germline ends. As DNA, the CDR3 is TGTGCCAGTACCAATCTTGACATAGTCCATCAGCCCCAGCATTTT. This encodes CASTNLDIVHQPQHF.

This clone was found a few times. This chain uses TRBV5-8 with TRBJ1-6, with D possibly matching TRBD1 (5 bases). Germline V gene data show CDR1 as SGHTS and CDR2 as YDEGEE. V was shortened by 0 bases and J by 10 bases, with 11 bases between the two germline ends. This CDR3 contains 14 residues. The chain's CDR3 is CASSLGRGESPLHF. Here the CDR3 DNA reads TGTGCCAGCAGCTTGGGACGGGGGGAATCACCCCTCCACTTT.

This clone was observed a single time. As DNA, the CDR3 is TGTGCCAGTAGGAACAGGGAGTCGGACTCACCCCTCCACTTT. This gives the protein CASRNRESDSPLHF. The rearrangement uses TRBV19 and TRBJ1-6, with D possibly being TRBD1 (6 bases). Germline lookup yields CDR1 LNHDA and CDR2 SQIVND (reference sequence). The CDR3 length is 14 residues. V lost 6 bases to trimming and J lost 10 bases, with 16 bases between them.

The chain joins TRBV3-1 (or the pseudogene TRBV3-2) to TRBJ2-5; 7 bases are shared with TRBD1. The CDR3 has 15 amino acids. V gave up 2 bases and J gave up 1 base; unmatched junction bases: 4. Per the germline V gene, CDR1 is LGHDT and CDR2 is YNNKEL (reference sequence). The CDR3 protein is CASSQWTGVQETQYF. The DNA of the CDR3 is TGTGCCAGCAGCCAATGGACAGGAGTCCAAGAGACCCAGTACTTC.

The chain joins TRBV5-5 to TRBJ1-5, with a tentative D call TRBD1 (5 bases). Deletions cut 5 bases from V and 7 bases from J, with 19 bases between. The CDR3 loop spans 15 amino acids. The germline gives CDR1 SGHKS, CDR2 YYEKEE (reference sequence). The CDR3 bases are TGTGCCAGCAGTATCACCTTAGGGGCCCAACAGCCCCAGCATTTT. Its protein product is CASSITLGAQQPQHF.

This rearrangement joins TRBV9 to TRBJ2-5; no firm D call. From germline, CDR1 is SGDLS and CDR2 YYNGEE. V lost 0 bases and J 4 bases, leaving 7 bases between the germline ends. The CDR3 is 13 residues long. The CDR3 region has the DNA TGTGCCAGCAGCGTAGGGGCACTAGAGACCCAGTACTTC. This codes for CASSVGALETQYF.